This entry lists 16 T cell receptor beta chains sequenced from one sample in a study of shared clonotypes between healthy human individuals. The protocol was immunoSEQ multiplex PCR, while the TCRdb copy is restricted to in-frame clones and leaves out a portion. In the table there are about 1.1 million clones, around 78% of which are singletons. Sequences were obtained from memory CD4+ T cells from PBMCs. Subset here: CD45RA-negative fraction. The receptors were sampled from a young man in good health. Some clones in this sample may be carry-over from other donors' samples.

As to this clone: The sample carries other DNA sequences with the same CDR3. This chain connects TRBV2 to TRBJ2-2; TRBD2 is a possible D gene (5 bases). The CDR3 extends over 12 amino acids. Trimming removed 6 bases at V and 7 bases at J, with 9 bases between. The V gene's germline CDR1 is SNHLY and CDR2 FYNNEI. CDR3 nucleotide sequence: TGTGCCAGCAGCGGAACTAGCGGGGAGCTGTTTTTT. It codes for CASSGTSGELFF.

The chain links TRBV29-1 to TRBJ2-3; TRBD2 is a possible D gene (5 bases). Between the trimmed V and J ends, which lost 7 bases and 0 bases, there was a span of 17 bases. The germline V gene has CDR1 SQVTM and CDR2 ANQGSEA. The CDR3 sequence is 15 residues long. The CDR3 region is CSAVGSGSSTDTQYF. The CDR3 DNA reads as TGCAGCGCCGTCGGGTCGGGATCTAGCACAGATACGCAGTATTTT.

The genes are TRBV14 and TRBJ2-1; TRBD2 matches 10 bases. This CDR3 contains 16 residues. Germline CDR1 SGHDN, CDR2 FVKESK. Germline trimming cut 3 bases from V and 8 bases from J; bases unmatched to any gene: 10. The DNA of the CDR3 is TGTGCCAGCAGCCAGTACCTAGCGGGAGTGGTCCATGAGCAGTTCTTC. Its protein is CASSQYLAGVVHEQFF. The whole variable domain, remainder taken from reference TRBV14 and TRBJ2-1, is EAGVTQFPSHSVIEKGQTVTLRCDPISGHDNLYWYRRVMGKEIKFLLHFVKESKQDESGMPNNRFLAERTGGTYSTLKVQPAELEDSGVYFCASSQYLAGVVHEQFFGPGTRLTVL.

The chain recombines TRBV2 with TRBJ2-5, with 9 bases lining up with TRBD2. Germline V gene lookup returns CDR1 SNHLY and CDR2 FYNNEI. This CDR3 has 13 amino acids. J lost 6 bases, V lost 7 bases, and 6 bases had no gene match. Here the CDR3 reads CASIAGGLKTQYF. As DNA, the CDR3 is TGTGCCAGCATTGCGGGAGGGTTGAAGACCCAGTACTTC.

The V gene is TRBV6-1, the J gene TRBJ2-5; 7 bases are shared with TRBD2. Trimming removed 5 bases from V and 3 bases from J; junction bases left unmatched: 9. There are 15 residues in the CDR3. CDR1 MNHNS and CDR2 SASEGT come from the germline V gene. CDR3 bases: TGTGCCAGCAGTCTTTGGGGGGGAGTGGAAGAGACCCAGTACTTC. Translated: CASSLWGGVEETQYF.

This clone came up many times. The sample contains more than one DNA sequence encoding this CDR3. This rearrangement joins TRBV18 to TRBJ2-5; no reliable D call. V lost 2 bases, J lost 5 bases, and 9 bases lay in between. Germline V CDR1 and CDR2: KGHSH, LQKENI. This CDR3 has 13 residues. The CDR3 DNA reads as TGTGCCAGCTCACCAGGTCTAGAGGAGACCCAGTACTTC. Translating gives CASSPGLEETQYF. The full variable domain, with the rest looked up from reference TRBV18 and TRBJ2-5, is NAGVMQNPRHLVRRRGQEARLRCSPMKGHSHVYWYRQLPEEGLKFMVYLQKENIIDESGMPKERFSAEFPKEGPSILRIQQVVRGDSAAYFCASSPGLEETQYFGPGTRLLVL.

The gene calls are TRBV5-1 and TRBJ2-3; 9 bases agree with TRBD2. CDR1 is SGHRS, CDR2 YFSETQ, per germline. Unmatched junction bases numbered 6, after V lost 5 bases and J lost 2 bases. The CDR3 loop spans 15 amino acids. CDR3 coding DNA: TGCGCCAGCAGGCGGTCTAGCGGGGACACAGATACGCAGTATTTT. Translated, it gives CASRRSSGDTDTQYF.

This clone has just one count. A junction end diverges from the germline sequence, so it may reflect a read error. The chain carries TRBV30 and TRBJ2-4; TRBD1 agrees at 7 bases. CDR1 and CDR2 from the germline V gene are GTSNPN and SVGIG (reference sequence). The CDR3 loop spans 10 amino acids. The CDR3 spells CAFRQGRLHF. CDR3 in DNA: TGTGCCTTCAGACAGGGCCGGCTCCACTTC.

This chain uses TRBV27 with TRBJ2-7; a possible D gene is TRBD2 (6 bases). The V end was cut by 5 bases, the J end by 4 bases, with 15 bases between. In germline, CDR1 is MNHEY, CDR2 SMNVEV (reference sequence). The CDR3 has 14 amino acids. CDR3 amino acids: CASSRRERGYEQYF. The CDR3 nucleotides are TGTGCCAGCAGTCGGAGGGAGCGCGGATACGAGCAGTACTTC.

This rearrangement joins TRBV28 to TRBJ1-2; D is uncertain. Per the germline V gene, CDR1 is MDHEN and CDR2 is SYDVKM. The CDR3 runs 14 residues. CDR3: CAILIPAAGYGYTF. For the CDR3, the DNA is TGTGCTATTCTAATCCCGGCGGCGGGCTATGGCTACACCTTC.

This clone was recorded only once. In DNA, the CDR3 is TGTGCCAGCAGTCCAATGGTAGGGGCGGGGAACACTGAAGCTTTCTTT. Translation gives CASSPMVGAGNTEAFF. This chain joins TRBV28 and TRBJ1-1, with D possibly TRBD1 on 5 matching bases. The CDR3 runs to 16 residues. V lost 5 bases to trimming and J lost 1 base, with 17 bases between them. In germline, CDR1 is MDHEN, CDR2 SYDVKM.

Written as DNA, the CDR3 is TGTGCCAGCAGCTCCCACGGACCGGGCTATGAGCAGTTCTTC. The encoded protein is CASSSHGPGYEQFF. The rearrangement joins TRBV7-3 to TRBJ2-1; D gene unclear. Germline loops: CDR1 SGHTA, CDR2 FQGTGA. The CDR3 runs to 14 residues. Trimming removed 4 bases from V and 8 bases from J, with 15 bases in between.

The chain joins TRBV27 to TRBJ1-1; TRBD1 matches at 9 bases. Trimming cost V 4 bases and J 4 bases; bases outside gene matches: 7. The CDR3 spans 15 residues. CDR1 is MNHEY, CDR2 SMNVEV, per germline (reference sequence). Here the CDR3 reads CASSSWDRVGTEAFF. The CDR3, as DNA: TGTGCCAGCAGTTCCTGGGACAGGGTAGGCACTGAAGCTTTCTTT.

The chain couples TRBV29-1 to TRBJ2-7; TRBD1 is a possible D gene (6 bases). Germline CDR1 and CDR2: SQVTM and ANQGSEA. Trimming stripped 5 bases from V and 4 bases from J, with 9 bases between. This CDR3 comprises 11 residues. The CDR3 nucleotides are TGCAGCGTTCGCAGGGGATACGAGCAGTACTTC. It translates to CSVRRGYEQYF.

V and J are TRBV2 and TRBJ2-2; D gene ambiguous. V gave up 4 bases and J gave up 0 bases, with 9 bases separating them. Germline V gene data show CDR1 as SNHLY and CDR2 as FYNNEI. This CDR3 has 15 amino acids. As DNA, the CDR3 is TGTGCCAGCAGTGGAAGGGCAACGAACACCGGGGAGCTGTTTTTT. It encodes CASSGRATNTGELFF.

In this sample, this clone turned up once. This chain joins TRBV7-6 and TRBJ2-5, with 13 bases identical to TRBD2. Germline V gene data show CDR1 as SGHVS and CDR2 as FNYEAQ. V was pared by 6 bases and J by 5 bases, with 6 bases of the junction left unmatched. The CDR3 is made up of 15 amino acids. For the CDR3, the DNA is TGTGCCAGCAGGAAACTAGCGGGAGGGGAGGAGACCCAGTACTTC. This encodes CASRKLAGGEETQYF.